This T cell receptor beta chain originates from a study of blood T cell repertoires in COVID-19. This clone was counted between two and nine times. Produced via immunoSEQ multiplex PCR; TCRdb's table is partial and in-frame only. Here the sample spans tens of thousands of clones, 91% being singletons. CDR3 length: 16 residues. The trim removed 2 bases at V and 0 bases at J, leaving 3 bases unmatched. Germline CDR1 reads SGHRS; CDR2 reads YFSETQ. The chain links TRBV5-1 to TRBJ2-3; TRBD2 matches at 10 bases. This sequence was found in a woman aged 50 to 60 in a cohort sampled during active COVID-19. What was sequenced was peripheral blood. CDR3 nucleotide sequence: TGCGCCAGCAGCTTAGGGACTAGCGTTAGCACAGATACGCAGTATTTT. Its protein product is CASSLGTSVSTDTQYF.